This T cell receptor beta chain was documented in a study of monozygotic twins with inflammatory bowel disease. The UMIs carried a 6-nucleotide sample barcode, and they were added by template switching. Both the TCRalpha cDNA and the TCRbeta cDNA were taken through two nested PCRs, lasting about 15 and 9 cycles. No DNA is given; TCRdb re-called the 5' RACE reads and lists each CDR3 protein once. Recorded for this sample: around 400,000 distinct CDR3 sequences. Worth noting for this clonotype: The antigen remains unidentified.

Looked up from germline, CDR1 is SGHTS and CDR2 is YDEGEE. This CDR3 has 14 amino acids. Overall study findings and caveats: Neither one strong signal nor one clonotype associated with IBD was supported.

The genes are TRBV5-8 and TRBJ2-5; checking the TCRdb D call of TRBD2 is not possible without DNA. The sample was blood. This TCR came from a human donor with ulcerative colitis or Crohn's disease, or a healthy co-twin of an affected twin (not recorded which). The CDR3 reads CASSFGTSGETQYF.